This is a list of T cell receptor beta chains from one sample in a study of T cell repertoires in cytomegalovirus infection. MiXCR was run by TCRdb on the reads, yielding one entry per CDR3 protein. The data contain some 680,000 distinct CDR3 sequences, less than 40% of them singletons. The specimen was PBMCs. The receptor set was obtained from a human donor in good health (CMV status not recorded). Some clones in this sample may be carry-over from other donors' samples. CDR3s include the opening cysteine and the closing phenylalanine or tryptophan. The D gene is left open where the match is weak. Some rows have no size entry. The others give once, few or many, or a class for an expanded clone.

TRBV5-5	TRBJ1-2	NA	NA	TGTGCCAGCAGCTTGGCTGACAGCGATTCCACCTATGGCTACACCTTC	CASSLADSDSTYGYTF
TRBV7-8	TRBJ2-7	NA	TRBD1	TGTGCCAGCAGCTCAAGGACAGGGGGTTTCTCCTACGAGCAGTACTTC	CASSSRTGGFSYEQYF
TRBV7-9	TRBJ2-3	many	NA	TGTGCCAGCAGCTTAGGAGATCAGTATTTT	CASSLGDQYF
TRBV4-1	TRBJ2-1	NA	NA	TGCGCCAGCAGCCTCGACCCAGGGCCGCTGTTCGTAAGCTCCTACAATGTGCAGTTCTTC	CASSLDPGPLFVSSYNVQFF
TRBV7-2	TRBJ1-3	many	NA	TGTGCCAGCAGCGTAGGACTGGCCTCTGGAAACACCATATATTTT	CASSVGLASGNTIYF
TRBV20-1	TRBJ2-1	NA	TRBD2	TGCAGTGCTAGGGGCGGGAGGGGGAGCAATGAGCAGTTCTTC	CSARGGRGSNEQFF
TRBV28	TRBJ1-2	NA	NA	TGTGCCAGCAGTTTTCGAGAACCTAACTATGGCTACACCTTC	CASSFREPNYGYTF
TRBV11-1	TRBJ2-7	once	TRBD2	TGTGCCAGCACCTTAGCGGGAGGCTCCTACGAGCAGTACTTC	CASTLAGGSYEQYF
TRBV20-1	TRBJ2-3	NA	TRBD2	TGCAGTGCTCCTGCCACTAGCGGGGGAAGAGATACGCAGTATTTT	CSAPATSGGRDTQYF
TRBV7-6	TRBJ2-1	few	NA	TGTGCCAGCAGCGAAACTGAGTACAATGAGCAGTTCTTC	CASSETEYNEQFF
TRBV27	TRBJ1-1	NA	NA	TGTGCCAGCAGTTTCTTCGGGTTGGACACGGAAGCTTTCTTT	CASSFFGLDTEAFF
TRBV19	TRBJ1-1	few	NA	TGTGCCAGTAGGCCCCACGTGAACACTGAAGCTTTCTTT	CASRPHVNTEAFF
TRBV6-4	TRBJ2-3	NA	TRBD2	TGTGCCAGCAGTGACTCCCTAGCGGTTAGCACAGATACGCAGTATTTT	CASSDSLAVSTDTQYF
TRBV7-8	TRBJ2-7	NA	NA	TGTGCCAGCAGCCTCTCCGGGACGGACTACGTGCAGTACTTC	CASSLSGTDYVQYF
TRBV12-3/TRBV12-4	TRBJ1-5	NA	NA	TGTGCCAGCAGCCGAACAGGGATTTTTTATCAGCCCCAGCATTTT	CASSRTGIFYQPQHF
TRBV20-1	TRBJ2-7	NA	TRBD1	TGCAGTGCTAGACCCCGGGACAGAGACTACGAGCAGTACTTC	CSARPRDRDYEQYF
TRBV7-2	TRBJ2-2	NA	NA	TGTGCCAGCAGCTTAGGACCAGGACTTCTGAACACCGGGGAGCTGTTTTTT	CASSLGPGLLNTGELFF
TRBV12-3/TRBV12-4	TRBJ1-2	NA	NA	TGTGCCAGCAGTTTTCAGCCCGGACACCGCTCCTATGGCTACACCTTC	CASSFQPGHRSYGYTF
TRBV29-1	TRBJ2-7	NA	NA	TGCAGCGGCAAACGGGAGCAGGGCGAGCAGTACTTC	CSGKREQGEQYF
TRBV2	TRBJ1-3	few	NA	TGTGCCAGCAGTTGGTCATCCCGGTCGTCTGGAAACACCATATATTTT	CASSWSSRSSGNTIYF
TRBV3-1	TRBJ2-2	NA	NA	TGTGCCAGCAAAACAGGGAGGGACACCGGGGAGCTGTTTTTT	CASKTGRDTGELFF
TRBV28	TRBJ2-4	few	NA	TGTGCCAGCAGTCCACAGGGTGGGAAAAACATTCAGTACTTC	CASSPQGGKNIQYF
TRBV7-3	TRBJ2-7	NA	TRBD1	TGTGCCAGCAGCTTATTTGGACAGGGGGCCTACGAGCAGTACTTC	CASSLFGQGAYEQYF
TRBV7-2	TRBJ1-4	many	NA	TGTGCCAGCAGCTTAGAGGCAGTTAATGAAAAACTGTTTTTT	CASSLEAVNEKLFF
TRBV7-2	TRBJ1-2	NA	NA	TGTGCCAGCAGCTTAGTTTCTGGGGGCGCGAGAAGCGGCTACAACTTC	CASSLVSGGARSGYNF
TRBV6-1	TRBJ1-5	NA	NA	TGTGCCAGCATTGGAGACCCGGGGGGAGCTCAGCCCCAGCATTTT	CASIGDPGGAQPQHF
TRBV7-8	TRBJ1-5	few	NA	TGTGCCAGCAGCTTAGCCTATAGGAAGGGATCTGATCAGCCCCAGCATTTT	CASSLAYRKGSDQPQHF
TRBV27	TRBJ1-1	NA	NA	TGTGCCAGCAGTTTCTCCTCCTATTCGTACACTGAAGCTTTCTTT	CASSFSSYSYTEAFF
TRBV5-4	TRBJ2-1	NA	TRBD2	TGTGCCAGCAGCTTGGAGATCGGGCGGGGGGGCGTCAATGAGCAGTTCTTC	CASSLEIGRGGVNEQFF
TRBV11-2	TRBJ2-3	few	TRBD2	TGTGCCAGCAGCCAGCCGGGACTAGCTTCCGATACGCAGTATTTT	CASSQPGLASDTQYF
TRBV24-1	TRBJ1-1	few	TRBD1	TGTGCCACCAGTGATTTGCATGGGACAGGGACTCCGGTTCCTTTTAGGACTGAAGCTTTCTTT	CATSDLHGTGTPVPFRTEAFF
TRBV7-7	TRBJ2-3	many	TRBD1	TGTGCTAGCAGCTTACGGACAGGGTCGGCAGATACGCAGTATTTT	CASSLRTGSADTQYF
TRBV7-9	TRBJ2-7	few	NA	TGTGCCAGCAGCTTAGTAGGTAGAGGTAGCTCCTACGAGCAGTACTTC	CASSLVGRGSSYEQYF
TRBV5-1	TRBJ1-3	NA	TRBD1	TGCGCCAGTGGGGACAGGGCAGAAGACACCATATATTTT	CASGDRAEDTIYF
TRBV20-1	TRBJ2-1	few	TRBD1	TGCAGTGGATCGGGGGACAGGTCCTACAATGAGCAGTTCTTC	CSGSGDRSYNEQFF
TRBV7-6	TRBJ1-4	NA	NA	TGTGCCAGCAGACGAACGTGGGGTCAGGGCTATGAAAAACTGTTTTTT	CASRRTWGQGYEKLFF
TRBV7-2	TRBJ2-1	many	NA	TGTGCCAGCAGCACCCGGACGGAATCCTACAATGAGCAGTTCTTC	CASSTRTESYNEQFF
TRBV15	TRBJ1-1	NA	NA	TGTGCCACCAGCAGCAAGGTTGACACTGAAGCTTTCTTT	CATSSKVDTEAFF
TRBV11-3	TRBJ1-1	NA	TRBD1	TGTGCCAGCAGCTCCGGGACAGGGGGTTTGGAGACTGAAGCTTTCTTT	CASSSGTGGLETEAFF
TRBV12-3/TRBV12-4	TRBJ1-5	NA	TRBD1	TGTGCCAGCAGGGCCGGGACAGGGATTAATCAGCCCCAGCATTTT	CASRAGTGINQPQHF
TRBV28	TRBJ2-3	few	NA	TGTGCCAGCAGTTTTTCGAAGGGTCGGGGCACAGATACGCAGTATTTT	CASSFSKGRGTDTQYF
TRBV19	TRBJ1-5	NA	NA	TGTGCCAGTAAAGGCGGGACTCAAGGTCCCCAGCATTTT	CASKGGTQGPQHF
TRBV28	TRBJ2-2	many	NA	TGTGCCAGCAGTTTAGTTGGGTCGAACGGGGAGCTGTTTTTT	CASSLVGSNGELFF
TRBV19	TRBJ2-1	NA	NA	TGTGCCAGTACGCCCGAAGGACGCAATGAGCAGTTCTTC	CASTPEGRNEQFF
TRBV19	TRBJ1-4	NA	NA	TGTGCCAGTAGACCGGCCCGGACGGGAGAGGAAAAACTGTTTTTT	CASRPARTGEEKLFF
TRBV19	TRBJ1-5	NA	TRBD1	TGTGCCAGTAACCCGGACAGGAGCAATCAGCCCCAGCATTTT	CASNPDRSNQPQHF
TRBV5-1	TRBJ2-7	few	TRBD2	TGCGCCAGCAGCTTATCGCGCGGGGGGGCCTACGAGCAGTACTTC	CASSLSRGGAYEQYF
TRBV12-3/TRBV12-4	TRBJ2-7	NA	NA	TGTGCCAGCAGTTCGAGGAACCCCTACGAGCAGTACTTC	CASSSRNPYEQYF
TRBV19	TRBJ2-5	NA	TRBD2	TGTGCCAGTAGTATTCGACTAGCGGGAGGCCCAAATCCTGAGGCGGTTCAAGAGACCCAGTACTTC	CASSIRLAGGPNPEAVQETQYF
TRBV28	TRBJ2-3	NA	TRBD2	TGTGCCAGCATAACGGGGGGGGGCCTGGAGACGCAGTATTTT	CASITGGGLETQYF
TRBV27	TRBJ1-2	NA	NA	TGTGCCAGCAGTTTATCGCCAAGGGCCTATGGCTACACCTTC	CASSLSPRAYGYTF
TRBV28	TRBJ2-5	NA	NA	TGTGCCAGCAGACTCAGGGGGGTTGGGACCCAGTACTTC	CASRLRGVGTQYF